This T cell receptor (beta chain) was captured by sequencing in a study of T cells in Graves' hyperthyroidism and ophthalmopathy. The source material, RNA transcripts, was used to amplify TCR beta CDR3 regions. In the first-round RT-PCR of the TCR CDR3, the HTBI primer set was used. One entry per CDR3 protein, called by TCRdb with MiXCR from the multiplex PCR reads. This sample has 250,000 or so distinct CDR3 sequences; roughly 14% occur once, and the top ten carry roughly 13%. In the case of this clonotype: Antigen specificity is unknown.

The CDR3 has 15 residues. V was clipped by 5 bases and J by 1 base; unmatched bases: 4. Germline assignment: CDR1 KGHSH and CDR2 LQKENI. Study conclusions and caveats: Ophthalmopathy was identified by the model a median roughly six months ahead of onset.

The source of this sequence is a woman aged 40 to 50 with Graves' hyperthyroidism that later progressed to Graves' ophthalmopathy. V usage is TRBV18 and J usage is TRBJ1-5; 8 bases agree with TRBD1. The sample taken for sequencing was blood. The CDR3 spells CASSDRGLSNQPQHF. DNA of the CDR3: TGTGCCAGCTCAGACAGGGGACTCAGCAATCAGCCCCAGCATTTT. The whole variable domain, filled in from reference TRBV18 and TRBJ1-5, reads NAGVMQNPRHLVRRRGQEARLRCSPMKGHSHVYWYRQLPEEGLKFMVYLQKENIIDESGMPKERFSAEFPKEGPSILRIQQVVRGDSAAYFCASSDRGLSNQPQHFGDGTRLSIL.